This T cell receptor beta chain comes out of a study of blood T cells in healthy people across ages. Germline V gives CDR1 SEHNR, CDR2 FQNEAQ (reference sequence). The CDR3 covers 13 residues. Peripheral blood samples of 9.5 to 10 milliliters were drawn from each donor. At least 6 million PBMCs were isolated per sample. Then a second PCR, running roughly 7 to 11 cycles, was carried out with a sample-barcoded 5' primer and a J-beta primer mix. TCRdb re-derived calls from the 5' RACE reads in MiXCR, one entry per CDR3 protein. The table includes about 2 million distinct CDR3 sequences, 40% to 55% detected once. Remarks on this clonotype: A much larger clone is a single base away; this may be a read error.

The TCR sequence derives from a woman aged 40-49 years in good health. The gene calls are TRBV7-9 and TRBJ2-3, with D possibly matching TRBD2 (7 bases). What was sequenced was blood. The CDR3 DNA reads as TGTGCCGGCAGCCGGGGGGCCACAGATACGCAGTATTTT. Translation gives CAGSRGATDTQYF.